This T cell receptor beta chain came from a study of shared clonotypes between healthy human individuals. Study-level information: Donors, aged 18 to 49, were a couple of women and a few men.

Produced via immunoSEQ multiplex PCR; TCRdb's table is partial and in-frame only. The table includes a few million clones, roughly 92% detected once. The germline V gene has CDR1 SGDLS and CDR2 YYNGEE. The ends were cut back, 0 bases at V and 5 bases at J, with 13 bases in the middle. The CDR3 has 15 residues. The chain recombines TRBV9 with TRBJ2-3; D possibly corresponds to TRBD2 (6 bases). This receptor was identified in a man between 18 and 29 years old in good health. Specimen: naive CD4+ T cells sorted from blood. Subset defined: CD45RA+ positively selected. CDR3 sequence (DNA): TGTGCCAGCAGCGTAGGGGTAGGAGGGGTAGATACGCAGTATTTT. Translating it yields CASSVGVGGVDTQYF.